The 12 T cell receptor beta chains below come from one sample, sequenced in a study of Graves' ophthalmopathy and Graves' hyperthyroidism. For repertoire sequencing, the TCR beta CDR3 regions were amplified from RNA transcripts. Following a first-round RT-PCR that used HTBI primers, a second-round multiplex PCR was carried out. TCRdb recomputed calls from the multiplex PCR reads with MiXCR, one row per CDR3 protein. The sample holds a few hundred thousand distinct CDR3 sequences, under 45% seen once. Sequenced: peripheral blood or thyroid tissue (not recorded which). The receptors come from an adult man with Graves' hyperthyroidism.

This clonotype was detected many times. The V gene is TRBV20-1, the J gene TRBJ2-7; D may correspond to TRBD1 or TRBD2 (5 bases each). The V end lost 5 bases, the J end lost 2 bases, and 16 bases lay between the germline ends. Per germline, CDR1 DFQATT and CDR2 SNEGSKA (reference sequence). The CDR3 is made up of 14 amino acids. CDR3 coding DNA: TGCAGTGCTGCAAAAGGCCGGGGCACCTACGAGCAGTACTTC. Encoded protein: CSAAKGRGTYEQYF.

CDR3 nucleotide sequence: TGTGCCAGCAGCGTAGAGCCACAGGGTGGCACAGATACGCAGTATTTT. Protein sequence: CASSVEPQGGTDTQYF. The V and J genes are TRBV9 and TRBJ2-3; the D gene is possibly TRBD1 (6 bases). Trimming removed 0 bases from V and 1 base from J, with 12 bases in between. CDR1 SGDLS and CDR2 YYNGEE come from the germline V gene. The CDR3 is made up of 16 amino acids.

CDR3: CASSHRQGEWSGNTIYF. The CDR3 nucleotides read TGTGCCAGCAGCCACCGACAGGGGGAATGGTCTGGAAACACCATATATTTT. The chain couples TRBV7-2 to TRBJ1-3; TRBD1 matches at 9 bases. Germline trimming cut 5 bases from V and 1 base from J; bases unmatched to any gene: 9. The CDR3 covers 17 residues. Germline V gene lookup returns CDR1 SGHTA and CDR2 FQGNSA.

This clonotype was counted many times. V gene TRBV6-5 combines with J gene TRBJ2-7, with 7 bases matching TRBD1. Germline V CDR1 and CDR2: MNHEY, SVGAGI. The CDR3 consists of 14 residues. The V gene end was trimmed by 5 bases and the J gene end by 0 bases; junction bases not matched to a gene: 4. The chain's CDR3 is CASSGRDSSYEQYF. The CDR3 bases are TGTGCCAGCAGTGGCCGGGACAGCTCCTACGAGCAGTACTTC.

This chain uses TRBV7-9 with TRBJ2-7; 8 bases fit TRBD1. This CDR3 has 15 amino acids. Trimming took 8 bases from V and 3 from J; bases not matched to a gene: 12. Germline loops: CDR1 SEHNR, CDR2 FQNEAQ (reference sequence). The CDR3 spells CASSTTGTGNYEQYF. In DNA, the CDR3 is TGTGCCAGCTCAACCACCGGGACAGGCAACTACGAGCAGTACTTC.

The chain couples TRBV7-9 to TRBJ1-4, with 7 bases identical to TRBD1. CDR1 is SEHNR, CDR2 FQNEAQ, per germline (reference sequence). The CDR3 is 15 amino acids. Germline trimming cut 0 bases from V and 7 bases from J; bases unmatched to any gene: 5. CDR3 nucleotide sequence: TGTGCCAGCAGCTTAGCCGGGACAGTCGGTGAAAAACTGTTTTTT. Translated: CASSLAGTVGEKLFF.

J is TRBJ2-5 and V is TRBV2, with D unclear. Per germline, CDR1 SNHLY and CDR2 FYNNEI. The V end was cut by 6 bases, the J end by 5 bases, with 7 bases between. CDR3 size: 11 residues. CDR3 sequence (DNA): TGTGCCAGCAGATACAATGAGACCCAGTACTTC. This codes for CASRYNETQYF.

This clonotype was detected ten times or more. The chain employs TRBV20-1 and TRBJ1-1; tentative D call: TRBD1 (5 bases). Germline lookup yields CDR1 DFQATT and CDR2 SNEGSKA (reference sequence). The V end lost 1 base, the J end lost 2 bases, and 14 bases lay between the germline ends. The CDR3 loop spans 15 amino acids. In DNA, the CDR3 is TGCAGTGCTAGAGTCGGGGGGGACGGAAACACTGAAGCTTTCTTT. Residues: CSARVGGDGNTEAFF.

V usage is TRBV24-1 and J usage is TRBJ2-1; 7 bases map to TRBD2. Germline values: CDR1 KGHDR, CDR2 SFDVKD. The V gene end was trimmed by 8 bases and the J gene end by 9 bases; junction bases not matched to a gene: 9. The CDR3 contains 13 residues. The CDR3 DNA sequence: TGTGCCACCAATGACCCCCGACTAGCTGAGCAGTTCTTC. It translates to CATNDPRLAEQFF.

This clonotype was counted at least ten times. The DNA for the CDR3 is TGTGCCAGCGGTAGGACAGCCTACGAGCAGTACTTC. This codes for CASGRTAYEQYF. V is TRBV7-9 and J is TRBJ2-7, with D perhaps TRBD1 (6 bases). Trimming removed 8 bases at V and 2 bases at J, with 10 bases between. Looked up from germline, CDR1 is SEHNR and CDR2 is FQNEAQ (reference sequence). The CDR3 loop spans 12 amino acids.

V gene TRBV9 combines with J gene TRBJ2-7; D perhaps matches TRBD1 (7 bases). The DNA end is a closer match to TRBJ2-1, so the J assignment may be wrong. Germline loops: CDR1 SGDLS, CDR2 YYNGEE. This CDR3 comprises 17 residues. The CDR3 bases are TGTGCCAGCAGCGTGGCGGGGACAGCCAGTTCCTACAATGAGCAGTTCTTC. This translates into CASSVAGTASSYNEQFF.

V and J are TRBV12-5 and TRBJ1-1; D unclear. CDR1 is LGHNT, CDR2 FRNRAP, per germline. The CDR3 covers 11 residues. The V end lost 7 bases, the J end lost 2 bases, and 5 bases lay between the germline ends. Here the CDR3 DNA reads TGTGCTAGTGCCGCAAACACTGAAGCTTTCTTT. Translated: CASAANTEAFF.